What follows is one T cell receptor (beta chain) and its context. The Seattle site enrolled patients during active infection and followed them longitudinally. This specimen belongs to a study of blood T cell repertoires in COVID-19. Whole-study context: Samples of COVID-19 (acute and convalescent) were obtained from the United States, Italy and Spain. The analysed material was cDNA or gDNA that came from T cells, B-cell-depleted T cells, or PBMCs.

Authors' analysis steps: Reference gene primer amplification gave estimated nucleated cell counts. Only in-frame clones appear in the TCRdb table, and some are missing; sequencing was by immunoSEQ multiplex PCR. D and trimming come from the DNA, and the V and J calls and clone size come from that table. The sample contains 150,000 to 200,000 clones, 85% of which appear only once. This clonotype was obtained from a man between 60 and 75 years old with COVID-19, enrolled during active disease. The sample comprised peripheral blood.

CDR3 protein: CASSARHSSYNSPLHF. In DNA, the CDR3 is TGTGCCAGCAGCGCAAGACATAGCTCCTATAATTCACCCCTCCACTTT. The chain has TRBV9 and TRBJ1-6; no clear D. In germline, CDR1 is SGDLS, CDR2 YYNGEE. V dropped 3 bases and J dropped 0 bases, with 10 bases sitting between them. There are 16 residues in the CDR3.